One sample yielded the 18 T cell receptor beta chains listed below, sequenced in a study of beta chain features in type 1 diabetes. Of the isolated RNA, all was reverse transcribed, and so the sequenced material was expressed TCRB transcripts. Measured with immunoSEQ multiplex PCR; TCRdb has only the in-frame clones, and not every one. The table has almost 350,000 clones, 6.5% to 10% seen once. Sequenced: central memory CD4+ T cells from blood. The receptors were sampled from a woman aged 18-30 years in good health.

This sequence joins TRBV11-2 and TRBJ2-2, with 7 nucleotides matching TRBD1. Trimming cost V 5 bases and J 4 bases; bases outside gene matches: 13. CDR1 is SGHAT, CDR2 FQNNGV, per germline. The CDR3 runs to 17 residues. In nucleotides, the CDR3 is TGTGCCAGCAGCCCGAGGGGATTGGGACAGATCACCGGGGAGCTGTTTTTT. Its protein product is CASSPRGLGQITGELFF.

The gene calls are TRBV10-2 and TRBJ1-4; the D is unclear. The germline CDR1 and CDR2 sequences are WSHSY and SAAADI. The CDR3 spans 13 residues. V was pared by 6 bases and J by 0 bases, with 5 bases between. The CDR3 region is CASRRSTNEKLFF. The CDR3 DNA reads as TGCGCCAGCAGGAGATCAACTAATGAAAAACTGTTTTTT.

On this clone itself: Different DNA sequences within this sample yield the same CDR3. The V call is TRBV18, the J call TRBJ2-7; no firm D call. V lost 0 bases and J lost 4, with 7 bases in between. Germline loops: CDR1 KGHSH, CDR2 LQKENI. This CDR3 spans 13 amino acids. This CDR3 is CASSPPSSYEQYF. The CDR3 DNA sequence: TGTGCCAGCTCACCACCGTCCAGTTACGAGCAGTACTTC.

The table lists this clone with a few counts. This chain connects TRBV7-2 to TRBJ2-1, with D hard to call. Trimming took 5 bases from V and 6 from J, leaving 14 bases between them. This CDR3 has 14 amino acids. CDR1 is SGHTA and CDR2 is FQGNSA in the germline V gene. The CDR3 coding sequence is TGTGCCAGCAGCCCGTGGGAAGTGGGCAATGAGCAGTTCTTC. Its translation is CASSPWEVGNEQFF.

This clone showed up many times. The J gene is TRBJ2-4, the V gene TRBV6-5; the match to TRBD1 covers 10 bases. The CDR3 is 15 amino acids. Trimming cost V 4 bases and J 9 bases; bases outside gene matches: 9. Germline-derived CDR1 and CDR2 are MNHEY and SVGAGI. The CDR3 is CASSSSDRGLGIQYF. The DNA for the CDR3 is TGTGCCAGCAGTTCCTCAGACAGGGGGCTCGGCATTCAGTACTTC.

This clone showed up just a few times. This chain links TRBV7-8 with TRBJ1-2, with 7 bases lining up with TRBD1. V lost 1 base to trimming and J lost 3 bases; unmatched junction nucleotides: 5. Germline CDR1 reads SGHVS; CDR2 reads FQNEAQ. The CDR3 covers 15 residues. The CDR3 reads CASSLGTGVYYGYTF. CDR3 DNA: TGTGCCAGCAGCTTAGGTACAGGGGTGTACTATGGCTACACCTTC. Combining the CDR3 with reference TRBV7-8 and TRBJ1-2 gives the whole variable domain GAGVSQSPRYKVAKRGQDVALRCDPISGHVSLFWYQQALGQGPEFLTYFQNEAQLDKSGLPSDRFFAERPEGSVSTLKIQRTQQEDSAVYLCASSLGTGVYYGYTFGSGTRLTVV.

This clone was recorded a few times. This chain connects TRBV10-3 to TRBJ2-7, with 13 bases aligning to TRBD2. This CDR3 region has 14 residues. CDR1 ENHRY and CDR2 SYGVKD come from the germline V gene. V shed 8 bases and J 4 bases; nucleotides not matched to a gene: 5. The CDR3 here is CAIAGLAGAYEQYF. In DNA, the CDR3 is TGTGCCATCGCCGGACTAGCGGGAGCGTACGAGCAGTACTTC.

V usage is TRBV7-2 and J usage is TRBJ2-6, with D possibly being TRBD1 (5 bases). CDR3 size: 19 residues. V dropped 2 bases and J dropped 0 bases, with 17 bases sitting between them. Looked up from germline, CDR1 is SGHTA and CDR2 is FQGNSA. Here the CDR3 DNA reads TGTGCCAGCAGCTTAAGAGTCAGGGATGGAAGCTCTGGGGCCAACGTCCTGACTTTC. It is translated as CASSLRVRDGSSGANVLTF.

This clone was counted at least ten times. J is TRBJ2-7 and V is TRBV29-1; weak D call: TRBD1 (5 bases). The V and J ends lost 0 bases and 12 bases respectively, with 18 bases between them. Germline V CDR1 and CDR2: SQVTM, ANQGSEA. There are 13 residues in the CDR3. The CDR3 region has the DNA TGCAGCGTTGAAGATCAGGCAGGGAATTGGAGGTACTTC. It encodes CSVEDQAGNWRYF.

Only a few counts were recorded for this clone. The rearrangement links TRBV5-8 to TRBJ2-1; the match to TRBD1 covers 8 bases. The germline V gene has CDR1 SGHTS and CDR2 YDEGEE. The trim removed 1 base at V and 0 bases at J, leaving 3 bases unmatched. The CDR3 spans 16 residues. In DNA form, the CDR3 reads TGTGCCAGCAGCTTGCAGGGGGCAAGCTCCTACAATGAGCAGTTCTTC. Translated: CASSLQGASSYNEQFF.

This clone was found a few times. This sequence joins TRBV7-2 and TRBJ2-3; TRBD1 might be the D (5 bases). Germline loops: CDR1 SGHTA, CDR2 FQGNSA. Trimming stripped 1 base from V and 0 bases from J, with 11 bases between. The CDR3 is 16 amino acids. In DNA, the CDR3 is TGTGCCAGCAGCTTAGTTCAGGGCCGGAGCACAGATACGCAGTATTTT. Amino acids: CASSLVQGRSTDTQYF.

This chain joins TRBV29-1 and TRBJ2-7; the match to TRBD1 covers 11 bases. V shed 6 bases and J 0 bases; nucleotides not matched to a gene: 4. Germline CDR1 reads SQVTM; CDR2 reads ANQGSEA. CDR3 length: 14 residues. The CDR3 nucleotides are TGCAGCGTGGGACAGGGGGGTTCCTCCTACGAGCAGTACTTC. Amino acid sequence: CSVGQGGSSYEQYF.

The table lists this clone with many counts. The gene calls are TRBV10-3 and TRBJ2-2, with D hard to call. V was cut by 4 bases and J by 7 bases, with 7 bases left in between. Looked up from germline, CDR1 is ENHRY and CDR2 is SYGVKD. CDR3 length equals 12 residues. The chain's CDR3 is CAISASSGELFF. In nucleotides, the CDR3 is TGTGCCATCAGTGCCAGTAGCGGGGAGCTGTTTTTT.

The chain joins TRBV2 to TRBJ2-3; D gene ambiguous. Trimming took off 6 bases at V and 0 bases at J, with 13 bases between the two ends. Germline assignment: CDR1 SNHLY and CDR2 FYNNEI. The CDR3 is made up of 15 amino acids. This chain's CDR3 is CASRNSRASTDTQYF. CDR3 in DNA: TGTGCCAGCAGGAACTCTCGAGCTAGCACAGATACGCAGTATTTT.

The chain recombines TRBV9 with TRBJ2-5; possibly TRBD2 for D (5 bases). Trimming took 4 bases from V and 6 from J, leaving 22 bases between them. The CDR3 is 16 residues long. From germline, CDR1 is SGDLS and CDR2 YYNGEE. The DNA of the CDR3 is TGTGCCAGCAGCCCCGACGGAGGTGGGTTAGTGAAGACCCAGTACTTC. It specifies CASSPDGGGLVKTQYF.

The chain has TRBV27 and TRBJ2-3; 9 nucleotides agree with TRBD2. Germline V lookup: CDR1 MNHEY, CDR2 SMNVEV (reference sequence). There are 15 residues in the CDR3. The trim removed 8 bases at V and 3 bases at J, leaving 9 bases unmatched. The CDR3, as DNA: TGTGCCAGCGCTTCCGGGACTAGCTATACAGATACGCAGTATTTT. This gives the protein CASASGTSYTDTQYF.

This clone was recorded a few times. The chain links TRBV2 to TRBJ2-2; 12 bases align to TRBD2. Germline CDR1 and CDR2: SNHLY and FYNNEI. V was clipped by 5 bases and J by 1 base; unmatched bases: 2. The CDR3 covers 16 residues. This chain's CDR3 is CASSKLAGGNTGELFF. CDR3 coding DNA: TGTGCCAGCAGTAAACTAGCGGGAGGGAACACCGGGGAGCTGTTTTTT.

This clone was seen at least ten times. This chain connects TRBV28 to TRBJ2-7; D gene ambiguous. This CDR3 has 15 residues. Per the germline V gene, CDR1 is MDHEN and CDR2 is SYDVKM. V lost 5 bases to trimming and J lost 2 bases, with 16 bases between them. In DNA form, the CDR3 reads TGTGCCAGCAGTCCGCCCGGGTCAGCCGCCTACGAGCAGTACTTC. Its protein product is CASSPPGSAAYEQYF.